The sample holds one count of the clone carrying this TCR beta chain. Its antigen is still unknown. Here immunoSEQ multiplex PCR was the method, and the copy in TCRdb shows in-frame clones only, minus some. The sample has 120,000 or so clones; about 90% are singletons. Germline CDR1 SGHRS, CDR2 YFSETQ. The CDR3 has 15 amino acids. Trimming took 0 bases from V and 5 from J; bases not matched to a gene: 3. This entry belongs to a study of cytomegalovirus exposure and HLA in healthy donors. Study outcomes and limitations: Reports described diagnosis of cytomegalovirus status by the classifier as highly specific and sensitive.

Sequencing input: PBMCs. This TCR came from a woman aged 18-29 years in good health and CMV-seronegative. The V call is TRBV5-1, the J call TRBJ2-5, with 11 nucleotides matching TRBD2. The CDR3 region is CASSLGTSGLETQYF. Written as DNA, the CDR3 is TGCGCCAGCAGCTTGGGGACTAGCGGGCTCGAGACCCAGTACTTC.